The 11 T cell receptor beta chains below were found in one sample sequenced in a study of T cells in localized non-small cell lung cancer. Clones were read by immunoSEQ multiplex PCR, and TCRdb kept only the in-frame ones, dropping some. The data show roughly 30,000 clones, with 85% to 90% seen just once and 2.5% to 3% held by the top ten. The sample in question was peripheral blood, obtained before any cancer treatment. The receptors were gathered from a female donor at least 60 years old with stage I lung adenocarcinoma.

The chain couples TRBV19 to TRBJ2-3; D unclear. Between the trimmed V and J ends, which lost 2 bases and 0 bases, there was a span of 9 bases. Germline V gene sequence: CDR1 LNHDA, CDR2 SQIVND (reference sequence). The CDR3 covers 15 residues. This CDR3 is CASSIMGQSTDTQYF. CDR3 sequence (DNA): TGTGCCAGTAGTATAATGGGCCAAAGCACAGATACGCAGTATTTT.

The chain carries TRBV11-2 and TRBJ1-1; 7 positions match TRBD1. The CDR3 sequence is 12 residues long. The V gene end was trimmed by 1 base and the J gene end by 11 bases; junction bases not matched to a gene: 4. The germline V gene encodes CDR1 SGHAT and CDR2 FQNNGV. DNA for the CDR3: TGTGCCAGCAGCTTAGGACAGGGACGGGCTTTCTTT. Translated, it gives CASSLGQGRAFF. The variable domain in full, with the rest retrieved from reference TRBV11-2 and TRBJ1-1, is EAGVAQSPRYKIIEKRQSVAFWCNPISGHATLYWYQQILGQGPKLLIQFQNNGVVDDSQLPKDRFSAERLKGVDSTLKIQPAKLEDSAVYLCASSLGQGRAFFGQGTRLTVV.

The genes are TRBV7-6 and TRBJ1-2; D might be TRBD1 (5 bases). This CDR3 has 15 amino acids. V was shortened by 2 bases and J by 7 bases, with 17 bases between the two germline ends. Germline V lookup: CDR1 SGHVS, CDR2 FNYEAQ. In DNA, the CDR3 is TGTGCCAGCAGCTTATTCGAGTCAGGGTGGGCTGGCTACACCTTC. It translates to CASSLFESGWAGYTF.

In DNA, the CDR3 is TGTGCCAGCAGCTTAGATCAAAGGGCTGACAGCCTCAACTATGGCTACACCTTC. Amino acids: CASSLDQRADSLNYGYTF. The chain links TRBV11-2 to TRBJ1-2, with D possibly being TRBD1 (5 bases). The CDR3 totals 18 residues. V dropped 0 bases and J dropped 2 bases, with 19 bases sitting between them. CDR1 and CDR2 from the germline V gene are SGHAT and FQNNGV.

This rearrangement joins TRBV28 to TRBJ2-3; the D gene is possibly TRBD2 (5 bases). V lost 4 bases to trimming and J lost 5 bases, with 13 bases between them. The germline V gene encodes CDR1 MDHEN and CDR2 SYDVKM. This CDR3 spans 14 amino acids. The CDR3 spells CASSSPSGIDTQYF. CDR3 nucleotide sequence: TGTGCCAGCAGTTCCCCGTCCGGGATAGATACGCAGTATTTT.

The rearrangement uses TRBV29-1 and TRBJ2-2; D gene ambiguous. Between the trimmed V and J ends, which lost 5 bases and 0 bases, there was a span of 7 bases. The CDR3 has 13 amino acids. CDR1 SQVTM and CDR2 ANQGSEA come from the germline V gene. The CDR3 reads CSVRQTNTGELFF. For the CDR3, the DNA is TGCAGCGTTCGGCAGACGAACACCGGGGAGCTGTTTTTT.

CDR3 in amino acids: CASSLANSYEQYF. The CDR3 DNA sequence: TGTGCCAGCAGCTTAGCCAACTCCTACGAGCAGTACTTC. The rearrangement joins TRBV7-2 to TRBJ2-7; D uncertain. This CDR3 is built from 13 residues. V was clipped by 0 bases and J by 0 bases, with 3 bases between them. Germline assignment: CDR1 SGHTA and CDR2 FQGNSA.

This clone has only one observation. The chain links TRBV7-9 to TRBJ2-7; 7 bases match TRBD1. Trimming removed 5 bases from V and 3 bases from J; junction bases left unmatched: 10. The CDR3 has 15 amino acids. Per germline, CDR1 SEHNR and CDR2 FQNEAQ (reference sequence). CDR3 residues: CASSAIGTVNYEQYF. Here the CDR3 DNA reads TGTGCCAGCAGCGCGATTGGGACAGTCAACTACGAGCAGTACTTC.

This sequence joins TRBV19 and TRBJ2-5, with D perhaps matching TRBD1 (6 bases). CDR1 LNHDA and CDR2 SQIVND come from the germline V gene (reference sequence). V shed 6 bases and J shed 1 base, with 21 bases lying between them. The CDR3 runs 17 residues. This CDR3 is CASSMTIGQPGQETQYF. The CDR3 coding sequence is TGTGCCAGTAGCATGACCATTGGACAGCCAGGCCAAGAGACCCAGTACTTC.

This clone occurred once. The V call is TRBV19, the J call TRBJ2-2, with D perhaps TRBD2 (6 bases). The ends were cut back, 7 bases at V and 2 bases at J, with 11 bases in the middle. Germline CDR1 is LNHDA and CDR2 is SQIVND (reference sequence). The CDR3 contains 14 residues. Here the CDR3 DNA reads TGTGCCAGTAACGGGGGATCAAACACCGGGGAGCTGTTTTTT. This codes for CASNGGSNTGELFF.

This rearrangement joins TRBV28 to TRBJ1-5; the D is unclear. Germline CDR1 is MDHEN and CDR2 is SYDVKM. V was cut by 1 base and J by 4 bases, with 5 bases left in between. This CDR3 is 13 amino acids long. The CDR3 nucleotides are TGTGCCAGCAGTTTATCGGGGAATCAGCCCCAGCATTTT. Its translation is CASSLSGNQPQHF.